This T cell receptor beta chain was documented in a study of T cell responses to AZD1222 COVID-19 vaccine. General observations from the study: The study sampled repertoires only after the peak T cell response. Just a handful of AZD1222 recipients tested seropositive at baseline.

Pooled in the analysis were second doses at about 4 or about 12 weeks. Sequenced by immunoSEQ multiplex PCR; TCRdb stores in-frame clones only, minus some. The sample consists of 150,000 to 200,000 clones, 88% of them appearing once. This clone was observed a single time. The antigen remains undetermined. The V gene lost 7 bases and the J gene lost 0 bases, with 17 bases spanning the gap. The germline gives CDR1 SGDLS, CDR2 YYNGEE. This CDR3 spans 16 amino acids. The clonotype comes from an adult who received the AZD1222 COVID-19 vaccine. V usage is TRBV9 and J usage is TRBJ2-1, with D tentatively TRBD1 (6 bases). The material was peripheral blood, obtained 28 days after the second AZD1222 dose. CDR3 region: CASPTTGIRSYNEQFF. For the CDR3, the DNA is TGTGCCAGCCCCACCACAGGGATCCGCTCCTACAATGAGCAGTTCTTC.